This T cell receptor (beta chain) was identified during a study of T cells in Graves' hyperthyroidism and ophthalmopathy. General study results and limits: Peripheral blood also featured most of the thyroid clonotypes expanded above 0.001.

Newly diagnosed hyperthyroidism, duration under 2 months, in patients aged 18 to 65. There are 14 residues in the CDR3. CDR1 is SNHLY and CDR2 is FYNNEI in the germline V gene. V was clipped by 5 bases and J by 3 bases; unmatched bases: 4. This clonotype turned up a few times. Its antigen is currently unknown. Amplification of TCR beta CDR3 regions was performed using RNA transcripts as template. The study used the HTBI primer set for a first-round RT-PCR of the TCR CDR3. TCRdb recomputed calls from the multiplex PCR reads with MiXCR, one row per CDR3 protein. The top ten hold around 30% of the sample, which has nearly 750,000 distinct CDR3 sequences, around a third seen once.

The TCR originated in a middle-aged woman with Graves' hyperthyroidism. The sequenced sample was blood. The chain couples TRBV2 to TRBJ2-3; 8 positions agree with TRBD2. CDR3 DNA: TGTGCCAGCAGTCGTGGACTAGCTACAGATACGCAGTATTTT. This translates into CASSRGLATDTQYF.